Sequencing of this T cell receptor (beta chain) was carried out in a study of blood T cells in healthy people across ages. The CDR3 has 16 amino acids. V was cut by 7 bases and J by 4 bases, with 19 bases left in between. Germline V gene data show CDR1 as MNHEY and CDR2 as SVGEGT. PCR was performed a second time for about 6 to 11 cycles using a sample-barcoded 5' primer and a J-beta primer mix. TCRdb passed the 5' RACE reads through MiXCR, listing each CDR3 protein once. Of about 830,000 distinct CDR3 sequences listed, roughly 60% were seen once; the top ten hold 22%. The sample was blood. V usage is TRBV6-2 or TRBV6-3 and J usage is TRBJ2-2; TRBD2 might be the D (5 bases). The sequence came from a man aged 30 to 39 in good health. The CDR3 nucleotides are TGTGCCAGCACCCCCATAGAAGGACTGATCACCGGGGAGCTGTTTTTT. Protein product: CASTPIEGLITGELFF.